A selection of T cell receptor beta chains follows, all from one sample in a study of T-cell reconstitution after alpha-beta-depleted transplantation in children. Each CDR3 protein is one row after TCRdb ran MiXCR on the PCR reads. This sample yields 190,000 or so distinct CDR3 sequences, of which just under 6.5% are seen a single time; under 6% belongs to the top ten. The source material was PBMCs, sampled before TCRalphabeta/CD19-depleted stem cell transplant. These receptors were collected from a girl under three years old with combined immunodeficiency, due to receive a stem cell transplant. Each CDR3 is given with its conserved first and last residue. D genes are given only for firm matches. Clone size is not always given. Where it is, it says once, few, many or a class for expanded clones.

J | V | D | size | CDR3 | DNA
TRBJ2-3 | TRBV20-1 | TRBD2 | many | CSANLAGAGDTQYF | TGCAGTGCTAACCTAGCGGGAGCAGGGGATACGCAGTATTTT
TRBJ1-1 | TRBV29-1 | . | many | CSAGGEAFF | TGCAGCGCCGGTGGGGAAGCTTTCTTT
TRBJ1-3 | TRBV9 | . | many | CASSAIPAGGPGNTIYF | TGTGCCAGCAGCGCGATCCCCGCAGGAGGCCCTGGAAACACCATATATTTT
TRBJ2-1 | TRBV20-1 | . | few | CCASDPTYPGQYNEQFF | TGCTGTGCTAGCGATCCTACTTACCCGGGACAGTACAATGAGCAGTTCTTC
TRBJ1-4 | TRBV6-5 | . | few | CASSYRINEKLFF | TGTGCCAGCAGTTACCGGATTAATGAAAAACTGTTTTTT
TRBJ2-1 | TRBV3-1 | TRBD2 | many | CASSQDLGSGYNEQFF | TGTGCCAGCAGCCAAGATTTGGGTAGCGGGTATAATGAGCAGTTCTTC
TRBJ2-3 | TRBV7-8 | TRBD2 | many | CASSSPGGPSTDTQYF | TGTGCCAGCAGCTCCCCGGGAGGCCCAAGCACAGATACGCAGTATTTT
TRBJ2-5 | TRBV20-1 | . | many | CSVINHGRWGETQYF | TGCAGTGTAATAAATCATGGCAGGTGGGGAGAGACCCAGTACTTC
TRBJ2-1 | TRBV7-9 | TRBD2 | many | CASSLGPAGHNEQFF | TGTGCCAGCAGCTTAGGGCCAGCGGGGCACAATGAGCAGTTCTTC
TRBJ1-1 | TRBV7-8 | TRBD1 | many | CASSGTRDRGYFEAFF | TGTGCCAGCAGCGGGACCCGGGACAGGGGCTATTTTGAAGCTTTCTTT
TRBJ2-1 | TRBV7-2 | . | many | CASSLVGSDEQFF | TGTGCCAGCAGCTTAGTGGGATCGGATGAGCAGTTCTTC
TRBJ2-7 | TRBV7-2 | . | . | CASSSLGGEQYF | TGTGCCAGCAGCTCCCTAGGGGGAGAGCAGTACTTC
TRBJ1-1 | TRBV9 | . | many | CASSVEGANTEAFF | TGTGCCAGCAGCGTAGAAGGGGCCAACACTGAAGCTTTCTTT
TRBJ2-7 | TRBV11-2 | . | many | CASNNPGPYEQYF | TGTGCCAGCAACAACCCCGGGCCCTACGAGCAGTACTTC
TRBJ1-5 | TRBV12-3/TRBV12-4 | . | many | CASSLGPNQPQHF | TGTGCCAGCAGTTTAGGGCCCAATCAGCCCCAGCATTTT
TRBJ2-3 | TRBV12-3/TRBV12-4 | . | many | CASSPGGTQYF | TGTGCCAGCAGTCCGGGTGGTACGCAGTATTTT
TRBJ2-1 | TRBV7-9 | . | many | CASSSLRPSYNEQFF | TGTGCCAGCAGCTCCCTGAGACCTTCCTACAATGAGCAGTTCTTC
TRBJ2-1 | TRBV5-1 | TRBD2 | . | CASSLSAGGWNEQFF | TGCGCCAGCAGCTTGTCAGCGGGAGGGTGGAATGAGCAGTTCTTC
TRBJ2-7 | TRBV27 | TRBD1 | few | CASSSLIEGAGYYEQYF | TGTGCCAGCAGTTCCTTGATAGAGGGGGCTGGGTACTACGAGCAGTACTTC
TRBJ2-5 | TRBV20-1 | TRBD2 | many | CSAQTSGREYQETQYF | TGCAGTGCTCAGACTAGCGGGAGGGAGTACCAAGAGACCCAGTACTTC
TRBJ2-3 | TRBV7-9 | . | few | CASSFERVGTDTQYF | TGTGCCAGCAGCTTTGAGCGGGTTGGGACAGATACGCAGTATTTT
TRBJ2-2 | TRBV5-1 | . | many | CASSFSRADTGELFF | TGCGCCAGCAGCTTTTCGAGGGCGGACACCGGGGAGCTGTTTTTT
TRBJ2-6 | TRBV11-2 | . | . | CASDSRFRKSGANVLTF | TGTGCCAGCGACTCCAGGTTCCGTAAATCTGGGGCCAACGTCCTGACTTTC
TRBJ2-1 | TRBV20-1 | . | many | CSASSNNEQFF | TGCAGTGCTAGTAGCAACAATGAGCAGTTCTTC
TRBJ2-1 | TRBV27 | TRBD2 | many | CASSLGTSGIQNEQFF | TGTGCCAGCAGTTTAGGGACTAGCGGGATTCAAAATGAGCAGTTCTTC
TRBJ2-1 | TRBV7-9 | . | many | CASSSSTGYNEQFF | TGTGCCAGCAGCTCTAGTACAGGCTACAATGAGCAGTTCTTC
TRBJ2-7 | TRBV7-2 | TRBD2 | many | CASSLSGISSYEQYF | TGTGCCAGCAGCCTTAGCGGGATTAGCTCCTACGAGCAGTACTTC
TRBJ2-3 | TRBV6-2/TRBV6-3 | TRBD1 | . | CASSYSGTGLTDTQYF | TGTGCCAGCAGTTACTCCGGGACAGGGCTCACAGATACGCAGTATTTT
TRBJ2-7 | TRBV28 | . | few | CASRKGRFQTYEQYF | TGTGCCAGCAGGAAGGGACGGTTCCAGACCTACGAGCAGTACTTC
TRBJ1-2 | TRBV5-1 | . | many | CASKRTATNYGYTF | TGCGCCAGCAAAAGGACAGCCACTAACTATGGCTACACCTTC
TRBJ2-1 | TRBV18 | . | many | CASSPTTVTRDREQFF | TGTGCCAGCTCACCGACCACCGTTACTAGGGATCGTGAGCAGTTCTTC
TRBJ1-2 | TRBV11-3 | . | many | CASSLTGNDYGYTF | TGTGCCAGCAGCTTGACGGGGAACGACTATGGCTACACCTTC
TRBJ1-5 | TRBV7-3 | TRBD1 | many | CASSFDPGQGGQPQHF | TGTGCCAGCAGCTTTGACCCTGGACAGGGCGGTCAGCCCCAGCATTTT
TRBJ1-6 | TRBV7-3 | . | many | CASSEPSGVLHF | TGTGCCAGCAGCGAACCATCCGGAGTGCTCCACTTT
TRBJ2-2 | TRBV29-1 | . | many | CSVDVGANGELFF | TGCAGCGTTGACGTGGGGGCTAACGGGGAGCTGTTTTTT
TRBJ2-1 | TRBV20-1 | . | many | CSASLANYNEQFF | TGCAGTGCTAGTTTGGCTAACTACAATGAGCAGTTCTTC
TRBJ2-2 | TRBV15 | . | many | CATSSDRLAQQNTGELFF | TGTGCCACCAGCAGCGATCGGCTAGCCCAACAAAACACCGGGGAGCTGTTTTTT
TRBJ2-2 | TRBV5-1 | TRBD2 | . | CASSSRPAGGNTGELFF | TGCGCCAGCAGCTCCCGGCCAGCGGGAGGGAACACCGGGGAGCTGTTTTTT
TRBJ1-5 | TRBV29-1 | . | many | CSVDPGQPNQPQHF | TGCAGCGTTGACCCAGGACAGCCCAATCAGCCCCAGCATTTT
TRBJ2-5 | TRBV4-1 | . | few | CASSLHRDDQETQYF | TGCGCCAGCAGCCTACACCGGGACGACCAAGAGACCCAGTACTTC
TRBJ2-6 | TRBV19 | TRBD1 | . | CASSRTGGSGANVLTF | TGTGCCAGTAGTCGGACAGGGGGATCTGGGGCCAACGTCCTGACTTTC
TRBJ2-1 | TRBV24-1 | TRBD2 | many | CATSPTPGLADHNEQFF | TGTGCCACCAGCCCAACCCCGGGACTAGCGGACCACAATGAGCAGTTCTTC
TRBJ1-5 | TRBV20-1 | . | many | CSARDRQGQYQPQHF | TGCAGTGCTAGAGATCGGCAGGGGCAATACCAGCCCCAGCATTTT
TRBJ2-7 | TRBV18 | . | many | CASSRGENDHEQYF | TGTGCCAGCTCAAGAGGCGAGAACGACCACGAGCAGTACTTC
TRBJ2-7 | TRBV7-3 | . | many | CASSVFKGYEQYF | TGTGCCAGCAGCGTATTCAAGGGCTACGAGCAGTACTTC